The 16 T cell receptor beta chains presented below share a single source sample, sequenced in a study of blood T cell repertoires in COVID-19. TCRdb keeps only in-frame clones here, not all; method: immunoSEQ multiplex PCR. The table lists about 170,000 clones, 85% to 90% of them singletons. The specimen was peripheral blood. All receptors derive from a woman of 80 years or more with COVID-19, enrolled during active disease.

The count of this clone is one. This sequence joins TRBV19 and TRBJ2-7; 8 positions match TRBD1. The ends lost 4 bases at V and 2 bases at J; junction bases unmatched: 10. Germline V gene sequence: CDR1 LNHDA, CDR2 SQIVND (reference sequence). This CDR3 is 16 amino acids long. The CDR3, as DNA: TGTGCCAGTAGTACTTCTTTCGGGACAGGAGCCTACGAGCAGTACTTC. Protein product: CASSTSFGTGAYEQYF. The full variable domain, its missing parts supplied by reference TRBV19 and TRBJ2-7, is DGGITQSPKYLFRKEGQNVTLSCEQNLNHDAMYWYRQDPGQGLRLIYYSQIVNDFQKGDIAEGYSVSREKKESFPLTVTSAQKNPTAFYLCASSTSFGTGAYEQYFGPGTRLTVT.

This chain uses TRBV5-1 with TRBJ2-7; TRBD2 matches 10 bases. Germline lookup yields CDR1 SGHRS and CDR2 YFSETQ. V shed 0 bases, J shed 0 bases, and the junction held 9 bases outside the gene matches. The CDR3 contains 18 residues. The CDR3 spells CASSLAWLAGAASYEQYF. In nucleotides, the CDR3 is TGCGCCAGCAGCTTGGCCTGGCTAGCGGGAGCAGCCTCCTACGAGCAGTACTTC.

This chain links TRBV4-1 with TRBJ2-5; 8 bases fit TRBD1. The V gene's germline CDR1 is MGHRA and CDR2 YSYEKL. J gave up 4 bases and V 2 bases, and 9 bases lay outside the gene matches. The CDR3 is 16 residues long. The CDR3 loop reads CASSQIAGQGGETQYF. In DNA, the CDR3 is TGCGCCAGCAGCCAAATAGCAGGACAGGGAGGAGAGACCCAGTACTTC.

The chain employs TRBV7-8 and TRBJ1-3, with a possible D match to TRBD1 (6 bases). Germline loops: CDR1 SGHVS, CDR2 FQNEAQ. The V end lost 1 base, the J end lost 0 bases, and 10 bases lay between the germline ends. This CDR3 spans 16 amino acids. In nucleotides, the CDR3 is TGTGCCAGCAGCTTAGGGGACACCGGCTCTGGAAACACCATATATTTT. Translating it yields CASSLGDTGSGNTIYF.

Note on this clone: A much larger clone sits a single nucleotide away, making a read error possible. J is TRBJ1-2 and V is TRBV6-4; TRBD1 agrees at 8 bases. J was trimmed by 4 bases and V by 3 bases; bases with no gene match: 4. Germline assignment: CDR1 MRHNA and CDR2 SNTAGT. This CDR3 is 14 amino acids long. The CDR3 loop is CASSEGTGLYGYTF. The CDR3 DNA is TGTGCCAGCAGTGAAGGGACAGGTCTCTATGGCTACACCTTC.

The chain combines TRBV28 with TRBJ1-3; D is possibly TRBD1 (5 bases). Germline V CDR1 and CDR2: MDHEN, SYDVKM. V was shortened by 2 bases and J by 0 bases, with 11 bases between the two germline ends. This CDR3 has 16 residues. Here the CDR3 DNA reads TGTGCCAGCAGTTTACAGGGCAGGAGCTCTGGAAACACCATATATTTT. This translates into CASSLQGRSSGNTIYF.

The chain has TRBV5-1 and TRBJ2-5; D is uncertain. Per the germline V gene, CDR1 is SGHRS and CDR2 is YFSETQ. The CDR3 is 14 amino acids. Trimming stripped 4 bases from V and 3 bases from J, with 13 bases between. CDR3 bases: TGCGCCAGCAGCCCCGGTGGTGGTAAAGAGACCCAGTACTTC. Translated, it gives CASSPGGGKETQYF.

V is TRBV18 and J is TRBJ2-1, with a possible D match to TRBD2 (6 bases). CDR3 size: 14 residues. V lost 3 bases and J 8 bases, leaving 14 bases between the germline ends. The V gene's germline CDR1 is KGHSH and CDR2 LQKENI. The DNA for the CDR3 is TGTGCCAGCTCACCTTCCGTGGCTAGCGATGAGCAGTTCTTC. Its translation is CASSPSVASDEQFF.

This sequence joins TRBV29-1 and TRBJ2-7, with TRBD2 matching over 12 bases. Per the germline V gene, CDR1 is SQVTM and CDR2 is ANQGSEA. V dropped 6 bases and J dropped 0; count of bases not matched to a gene: 3. The CDR3 length is 14 residues. The CDR3 protein is CSVLAGGSSYEQYF. The DNA for the CDR3 is TGCAGCGTGCTAGCGGGAGGGAGCTCCTACGAGCAGTACTTC.

The chain has TRBV18 and TRBJ2-3; 7 positions match TRBD1. The CDR3 is 14 amino acids. Germline V gives CDR1 KGHSH, CDR2 LQKENI. V gave up 4 bases and J gave up 6 bases; unmatched junction bases: 7. For the CDR3, the DNA is TGTGCCAGCTCACTCAGACAGGGTATCGATACGCAGTATTTT. It encodes CASSLRQGIDTQYF. Complete variable domain (other parts from reference TRBV18 and TRBJ2-3): NAGVMQNPRHLVRRRGQEARLRCSPMKGHSHVYWYRQLPEEGLKFMVYLQKENIIDESGMPKERFSAEFPKEGPSILRIQQVVRGDSAAYFCASSLRQGIDTQYFGPGTRLTVL.

The chain has TRBV5-6 and TRBJ2-7; TRBD1 matches at 8 bases. The V segment lost 0 bases and the J segment 4 bases; nucleotides outside the gene matches: 6. The CDR3 loop spans 15 amino acids. Germline assignment: CDR1 SGHDT and CDR2 YYEEEE. CDR3 in amino acids: CASSLVGGTGYEQYF. CDR3 DNA sequence: TGTGCCAGCAGCTTGGTTGGCGGGACAGGATACGAGCAGTACTTC.

This chain connects TRBV7-2 to TRBJ1-1, with 8 bases fitting TRBD1. V was pared by 6 bases and J by 4 bases, with 4 bases of the junction left unmatched. Per germline, CDR1 SGHTA and CDR2 FQGNSA. There are 13 residues in the CDR3. CDR3 in amino acids: CASRFTGGTEAFF. The CDR3 DNA reads TGTGCCAGCAGATTTACAGGGGGCACTGAAGCTTTCTTT.

The chain recombines TRBV11-2 with TRBJ2-1; 12 bases are shared with TRBD2. After removal of 0 bases from V and 9 bases from J, the junction contained 12 bases not matched to a gene. CDR3 length: 18 amino acids. Per germline, CDR1 SGHAT and CDR2 FQNNGV. DNA of the CDR3: TGTGCCAGCAGCTTAGATCAGGGACTAGCGGGCCGGGGGGGTGAGCAGTTCTTC. Its translation: CASSLDQGLAGRGGEQFF.

This clone came up a few times. This sequence joins TRBV7-8 and TRBJ1-3; TRBD1 might be the D (6 bases). The V gene lost 5 bases and the J gene lost 1 base, with 12 bases spanning the gap. Germline CDR1 reads SGHVS; CDR2 reads FQNEAQ. The CDR3 spans 15 residues. CDR3 sequence: CASSPQGRSGNTIYF. The CDR3 DNA follows: TGTGCCAGCAGCCCACAGGGCCGATCTGGAAACACCATATATTTT.

The chain is built from TRBV7-8 and TRBJ2-1; 12 bases match TRBD2. This CDR3 has 16 amino acids. Germline lookup yields CDR1 SGHVS and CDR2 FQNEAQ. Trimming removed 5 bases from V and 1 base from J; junction bases left unmatched: 3. As DNA, the CDR3 is TGTGCCAGCAGCCCCCTAGCGGGAGGGTCCTACAATGAGCAGTTCTTC. Its protein product is CASSPLAGGSYNEQFF.

This chain uses TRBV28 with TRBJ2-1; TRBD1 aligns across 8 bases. CDR3 length: 15 amino acids. With V trimmed by 2 bases and J by 4 bases, 4 bases remained unmatched. Germline V gene lookup returns CDR1 MDHEN and CDR2 SYDVKM. The CDR3, as DNA: TGTGCCAGCAGTTTAAGGACAGGGATGTACAATGAGCAGTTCTTC. This translates into CASSLRTGMYNEQFF.